One and the same sample provided the 15 T cell receptor beta chains below, sequenced in a study of blood T cell repertoires in COVID-19. Sequencing used immunoSEQ multiplex PCR; TCRdb keeps in-frame clones, though not all of them. The sample shows approximately 180,000 clones, around 85% of them seen only once. The sequenced sample was peripheral blood. The receptor source for this set is a person in their 70s with COVID-19, enrolled during active disease.

This chain joins TRBV27 and TRBJ2-7, with 7 nucleotides matching TRBD1. The CDR3 is 13 amino acids. Germline CDR1 MNHEY, CDR2 SMNVEV (reference sequence). J gave up 3 bases and V 5 bases, and 4 bases lay outside the gene matches. The CDR3 is CASSRDRDYEQYF. The CDR3 coding sequence is TGTGCCAGCAGTCGGGACAGAGACTACGAGCAGTACTTC.

The V gene is TRBV13, the J gene TRBJ2-2; a possible D gene is TRBD2 (5 bases). Trimming shortened V by 0 bases and J by 5 bases, and 7 bases separated the two germline ends. The CDR3 is 14 residues long. Germline CDR1 and CDR2: PRHDT and FYEKMQ (reference sequence). The CDR3 loop reads CASSLGPGTGELFF. The CDR3, as DNA: TGTGCCAGCAGCTTAGGTCCGGGAACCGGGGAGCTGTTTTTT.

This chain uses TRBV6-1 with TRBJ1-1, with D maybe TRBD1 (6 bases). The CDR3 runs to 15 residues. Germline CDR1 and CDR2: MNHNS and SASEGT. V shed 2 bases and J shed 6 bases, with 16 bases lying between them. The CDR3 region is CASSEQTGRFAEAFF. As DNA, the CDR3 is TGTGCCAGCAGTGAACAAACAGGGCGGTTCGCTGAAGCTTTCTTT.

This clone was seen once. Germline is not matched at one junction end, which may reflect a read error. CDR3 DNA sequence: TGTGCCAGCAGCCAAGGGACAGGTCCTTTCCAATTT. Its protein is CASSQGTGPFQF. The V call is TRBV16, the J call TRBJ2-3; 8 bases are a match to TRBD1. The germline gives CDR1 KGHSY, CDR2 FQNENV. The CDR3 has 12 amino acids.

V is TRBV6-6 and J is TRBJ1-4; possibly TRBD1 for D (5 bases). The germline CDR1 and CDR2 sequences are MNHNY and SVGAGI (reference sequence). The CDR3 has 16 amino acids. V was trimmed by 2 bases and J by 3 bases, leaving 13 bases between them. CDR3 sequence (DNA): TGTGCCAGCAGTTACGCGGGGCACGGTTCTAATGAAAAACTGTTTTTT. This sequence encodes CASSYAGHGSNEKLFF.

The chain combines TRBV7-8 with TRBJ1-1; D is unclear. CDR3 length: 15 amino acids. The V gene lost 0 bases and the J gene lost 1 base, with 9 bases spanning the gap. Germline loops: CDR1 SGHVS, CDR2 FQNEAQ. CDR3 in DNA: TGTGCCAGCAGCTTAGCGCTACGCACGAACACTGAAGCTTTCTTT. Translated: CASSLALRTNTEAFF.

This chain links TRBV6-4 with TRBJ2-7, with D possibly TRBD1 on 5 matching bases. Germline V lookup: CDR1 MRHNA, CDR2 SNTAGT. This CDR3 has 12 amino acids. The germline V and J ends were trimmed by 5 bases and 12 bases, with 17 bases remaining between them. Written as DNA, the CDR3 is TGTGCCAGCAGTTCTAAGACAGTTCTAGGGTACTTC. This sequence encodes CASSSKTVLGYF.

V and J are TRBV9 and TRBJ2-7; D possibly corresponds to TRBD1 (6 bases). Trimming left V 0 bases short and J 3 bases short, with 13 bases between. The CDR3 runs 15 residues. Germline CDR1 and CDR2: SGDLS and YYNGEE. The CDR3 here is CASSVGTGRYYEQYF. For the CDR3, the DNA is TGTGCCAGCAGCGTAGGAACAGGGAGATACTACGAGCAGTACTTC.

The gene calls are TRBV6-1 and TRBJ2-5; D unresolved. Trimming removed 0 bases from V and 5 bases from J, with 7 bases in between. Germline CDR1 MNHNS, CDR2 SASEGT. The CDR3 covers 13 residues. CDR3 DNA: TGTGCCAGCAGTGAAGCTTCCGGGGAGACCCAGTACTTC. Protein sequence: CASSEASGETQYF.

This chain connects TRBV19 to TRBJ2-2, with D possibly matching TRBD1 (5 bases). The CDR3 totals 16 residues. Trimming stripped 4 bases from V and 6 bases from J, with 18 bases between. Germline lookup yields CDR1 LNHDA and CDR2 SQIVND (reference sequence). The CDR3 DNA reads TGTGCCAGTAGTACGATGGTTGATAGGGGCCCCGGGGAGCTGTTTTTT. Translating it yields CASSTMVDRGPGELFF.

This chain connects TRBV11-3 to TRBJ2-7, with D unclear. CDR3 length equals 15 residues. The germline gives CDR1 SGHNT, CDR2 YENEEA. V shed 1 base and J shed 2 bases, with 12 bases lying between them. The CDR3, as DNA: TGTGCCAGCAGCTTAGGAGGTGGCAGCACCTACGAGCAGTACTTC. It translates to CASSLGGGSTYEQYF.

The rearrangement joins TRBV29-1 to TRBJ1-1, with D uncertain. V gave up 3 bases and J gave up 4 bases, with 15 bases separating them. The CDR3 has 14 amino acids. CDR1 is SQVTM, CDR2 ANQGSEA, per germline. CDR3 region: CSVDFAGIGTEAFF. The DNA for the CDR3 is TGCAGCGTTGATTTCGCGGGAATAGGCACTGAAGCTTTCTTT. Complete variable domain (other parts from reference TRBV29-1 and TRBJ1-1): SAVISQKPSRDICQRGTSLTIQCQVDSQVTMMFWYRQQPGQSLTLIATANQGSEATYESGFVIDKFPISRPNLTFSTLTVSNMSPEDSSIYLCSVDFAGIGTEAFFGQGTRLTVV.

This clone was found once. This rearrangement joins TRBV3-1 (or the pseudogene TRBV3-2) to TRBJ2-1; D is perhaps TRBD1 (6 bases). Per germline, CDR1 LGHDT and CDR2 YNNKEL (reference sequence). Trimming took off 2 bases at V and 8 bases at J, with 16 bases between the two ends. The CDR3 contains 15 residues. CDR3 residues: CASSQKMGARDEQFF. The DNA for the CDR3 is TGTGCCAGCAGCCAAAAGATGGGGGCTCGGGATGAGCAGTTCTTC.

To note about this clone: The sample carries other DNA sequences with the same CDR3. J is TRBJ1-3 and V is TRBV15; 10 nucleotides match TRBD1. The V gene end was trimmed by 5 bases and the J gene end by 4 bases; junction bases not matched to a gene: 5. This CDR3 is built from 15 residues. Germline V gene data show CDR1 as LNHNV and CDR2 as YYDKDF (reference sequence). The CDR3 region is CATSRDRGSGNTIYF. Here the CDR3 DNA reads TGTGCCACCAGCCGGGACAGGGGTTCGGGAAACACCATATATTTT.

The rearrangement links TRBV5-4 to TRBJ2-7, with a weak D call TRBD1 (5 bases). Germline CDR1 reads SGHNT; CDR2 reads YYREEE (reference sequence). Trimming took 0 bases from V and 5 from J, leaving 6 bases between them. This CDR3 has 12 amino acids. CDR3 sequence reads: CASSLADNEQYF. In DNA form, the CDR3 reads TGTGCCAGCAGCTTGGCGGACAACGAGCAGTACTTC.